This T cell receptor (beta chain) comes out of a study of blood T cell repertoires in COVID-19. Study context: Material from acute and convalescent COVID-19 was sourced from the United States, Italy and Spain.

The length of the CDR3 is 14 residues. V was clipped by 1 base and J by 6 bases; unmatched bases: 5. Germline V gives CDR1 SGHAT, CDR2 FQNNGV. Clones were read by immunoSEQ multiplex PCR, and TCRdb kept only the in-frame ones, dropping some. In the table there are 250,000 to 350,000 clones, more than 70% of which are singletons. The source is a woman in her 30s who had recovered from COVID-19. This chain connects TRBV11-2 to TRBJ1-2; 7 bases match TRBD1. Sequenced input: peripheral blood. Written as DNA, the CDR3 is TGTGCCAGCAGCTTAGTAACAGGGGTTGATGGCTACACCTTC. It codes for CASSLVTGVDGYTF.